Detailed here is one T cell receptor (beta chain). In the original analysis: Researchers report that nucleated cell counts were estimated from reference gene primer amplification. Produced via immunoSEQ multiplex PCR; TCRdb's table is partial and in-frame only. V, J and clone size were drawn from that table, and D and trimming were deduced from the DNA. Among just over 150,000 clones listed, around 84% were seen once. The source of the sample is a study of blood T cell repertoires in COVID-19. Study background: There were acute and convalescent COVID-19 samples, and they came from the United States, Italy and Spain. In each case, the material was cDNA or gDNA derived from T cells, B-cell-depleted T cells, or PBMCs.

Germline CDR1 LGHDT, CDR2 YNNKEL (reference sequence). CDR3 length: 17 amino acids. The V end lost 4 bases, the J end lost 7 bases, and 23 bases lay between the germline ends. The receptor's source is a human donor with acute or convalescent COVID-19. The donor label of this sample is uncertain. The chain uses TRBV3-1 (or the pseudogene TRBV3-2) and TRBJ2-1; the D gene is possibly TRBD1 (7 bases). Input material: peripheral blood. The CDR3 here is CASSPLKVAGGGNEQFF. The CDR3 coding sequence is TGTGCCAGCAGCCCCCTAAAGGTGGCAGGGGGAGGTAATGAGCAGTTCTTC.